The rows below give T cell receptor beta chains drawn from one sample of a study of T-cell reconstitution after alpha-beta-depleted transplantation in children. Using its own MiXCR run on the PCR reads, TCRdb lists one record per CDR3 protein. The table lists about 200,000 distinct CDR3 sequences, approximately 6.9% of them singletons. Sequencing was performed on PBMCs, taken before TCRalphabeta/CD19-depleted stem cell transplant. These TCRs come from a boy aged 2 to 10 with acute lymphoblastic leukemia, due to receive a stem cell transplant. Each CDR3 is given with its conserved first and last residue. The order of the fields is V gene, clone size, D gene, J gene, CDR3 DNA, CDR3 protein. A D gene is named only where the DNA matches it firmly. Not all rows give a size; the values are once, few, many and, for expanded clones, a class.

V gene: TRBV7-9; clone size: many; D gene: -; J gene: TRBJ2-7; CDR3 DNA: TGTGCCAGCAGCTTGCTATACGAGCAGTACTTC; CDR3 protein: CASSLLYEQYF
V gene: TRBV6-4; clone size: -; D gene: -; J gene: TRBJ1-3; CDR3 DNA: TGTGCCAGCAGTGACTGGGGTTCTGGAAACACCATATATTTT; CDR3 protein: CASSDWGSGNTIYF
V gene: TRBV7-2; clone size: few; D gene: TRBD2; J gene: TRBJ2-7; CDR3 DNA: TGTGCCAGCAGCTTCCTAGCGGGGGTGGAGCAGTACTTC; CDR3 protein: CASSFLAGVEQYF
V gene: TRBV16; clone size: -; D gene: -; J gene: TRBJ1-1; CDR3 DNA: TGTGCCAGCAGCCAACAATATGGGGGAACTGAAGCTTTCTTT; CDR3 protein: CASSQQYGGTEAFF
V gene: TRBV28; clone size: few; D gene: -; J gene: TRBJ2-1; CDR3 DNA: TGTGCCAGCAGATATACTAGCTCTAATGAGCAGTTCTTC; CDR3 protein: CASRYTSSNEQFF
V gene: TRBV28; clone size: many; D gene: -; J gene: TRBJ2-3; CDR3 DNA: TGTGCCAGTACCCCTGGCACAGATACGCAGTATTTT; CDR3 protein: CASTPGTDTQYF
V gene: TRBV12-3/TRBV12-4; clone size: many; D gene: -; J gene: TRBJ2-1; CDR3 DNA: TGTGCCAGCAGTTGGCACCGGGAGCAGTTCTTC; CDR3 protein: CASSWHREQFF
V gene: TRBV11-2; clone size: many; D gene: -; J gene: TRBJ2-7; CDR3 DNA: TGTGCCAGCAGCTTAGGCAGGGTCAAAGCCTACGAGCAGTACTTC; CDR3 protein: CASSLGRVKAYEQYF
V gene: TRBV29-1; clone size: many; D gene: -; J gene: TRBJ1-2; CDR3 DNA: TGCAGCGTCCCCTGGACAGTTTATGGCTACACCTTC; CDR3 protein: CSVPWTVYGYTF
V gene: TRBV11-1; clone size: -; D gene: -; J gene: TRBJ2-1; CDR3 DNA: TGTGCCAGCAGCTTACCTGGGGACAACCACGCGCAGTTCTTC; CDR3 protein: CASSLPGDNHAQFF
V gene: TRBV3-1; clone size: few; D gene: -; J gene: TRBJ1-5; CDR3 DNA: TGTGCCAGCAGCCCCGTCGCAGAACAGCCCCAGCATTTT; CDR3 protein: CASSPVAEQPQHF
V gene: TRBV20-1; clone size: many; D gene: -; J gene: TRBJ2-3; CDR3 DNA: TGCAGTGCTAGGGACTCGCTTGATACGCAGTATTTT; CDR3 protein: CSARDSLDTQYF
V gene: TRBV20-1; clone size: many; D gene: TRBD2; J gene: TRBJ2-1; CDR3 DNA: TGCAGTGCTAGTGGAGGGACTAGTTATTTCTTTGAGCAGTTCTTC; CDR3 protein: CSASGGTSYFFEQFF
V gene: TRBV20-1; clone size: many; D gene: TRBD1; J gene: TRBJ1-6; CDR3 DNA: TGCAGTGCTAGAGATATCGACAGGGTACATTCACCCCTCCACTTT; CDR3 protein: CSARDIDRVHSPLHF
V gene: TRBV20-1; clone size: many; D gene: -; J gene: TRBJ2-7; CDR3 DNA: TGTGCACCCCGACAGGCGGTCTCCTACGAGCAGTACTTC; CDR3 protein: CAPRQAVSYEQYF
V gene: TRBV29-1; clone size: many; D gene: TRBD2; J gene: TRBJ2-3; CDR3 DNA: TGCAGCGTCCGGACTAGCGGGGCACGGTCGGATACGCAGTATTTT; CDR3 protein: CSVRTSGARSDTQYF
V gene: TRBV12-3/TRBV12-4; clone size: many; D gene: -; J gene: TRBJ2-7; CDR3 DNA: TGTGCCAGCAGCCCTCCTTATGGCGAGCAGTACTTC; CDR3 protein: CASSPPYGEQYF
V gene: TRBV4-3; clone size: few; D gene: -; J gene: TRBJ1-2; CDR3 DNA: TGCGCCAGCAGCCAAGTTCGGGGGAACACCTTC; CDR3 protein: CASSQVRGNTF
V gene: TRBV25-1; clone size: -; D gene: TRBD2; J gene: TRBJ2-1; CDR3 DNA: TGTGCCAGCAGTGAATCTCGCGGGAGGGCCCACAATGAGCAGTTCTTC; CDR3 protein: CASSESRGRAHNEQFF
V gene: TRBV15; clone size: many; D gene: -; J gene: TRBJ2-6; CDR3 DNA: TGTGCCACCAGCAGAACAGTTTCTGGGGCCAACGTCCTGACTTTC; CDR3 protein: CATSRTVSGANVLTF
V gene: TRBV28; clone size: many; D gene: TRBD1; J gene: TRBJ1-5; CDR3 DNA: TGTGCCAGCAGTTTGTCTCCAGGGGGACAGCCCCAGCATTTT; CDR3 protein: CASSLSPGGQPQHF
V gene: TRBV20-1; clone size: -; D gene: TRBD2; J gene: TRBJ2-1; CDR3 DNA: TGCAGTGCTACTGTAGCGGGGTACAATGAGCAGTTCTTC; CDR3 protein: CSATVAGYNEQFF
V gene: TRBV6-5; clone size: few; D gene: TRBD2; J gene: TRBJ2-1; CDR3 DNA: TGTGCCAGCAGGGGGACTAGCGGGATTTACAATGAGCAGTTCTTC; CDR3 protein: CASRGTSGIYNEQFF
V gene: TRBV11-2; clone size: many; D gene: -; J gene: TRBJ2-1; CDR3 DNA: TGTGCCAGCAGTGGGATTTACAATGAGCAGTTCTTC; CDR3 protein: CASSGIYNEQFF
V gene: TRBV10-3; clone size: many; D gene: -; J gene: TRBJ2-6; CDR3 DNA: TGTGCCATCAGTGAGAGGGCCGTCTTGGGGGAAGTTGGTGGGGCCAACGTCCTGACTTTC; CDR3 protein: CAISERAVLGEVGGANVLTF
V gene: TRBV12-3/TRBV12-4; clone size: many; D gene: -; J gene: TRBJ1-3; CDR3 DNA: TGTGCCAGCAGTTCCTCCGTAGGGCCTTCAAGAAACACCATATATTTT; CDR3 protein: CASSSSVGPSRNTIYF
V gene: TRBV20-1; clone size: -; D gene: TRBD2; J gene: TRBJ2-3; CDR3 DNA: TGCAGTGCTAGTAAGGGCGGGAGCGTCGCAGATACGCAGTATTTT; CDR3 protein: CSASKGGSVADTQYF
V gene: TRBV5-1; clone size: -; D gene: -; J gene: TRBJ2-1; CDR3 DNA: TGCGCCAGCAGCTTGGGAGGTCTAGCTTCCTACAATGAGCAGTTCTTC; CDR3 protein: CASSLGGLASYNEQFF
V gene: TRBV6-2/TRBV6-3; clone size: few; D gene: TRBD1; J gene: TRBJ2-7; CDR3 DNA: TGTGCCAGCAGTTTTCTACCGGGACAGCTCACCTACTACGAGCAGTACTTC; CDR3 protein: CASSFLPGQLTYYEQYF
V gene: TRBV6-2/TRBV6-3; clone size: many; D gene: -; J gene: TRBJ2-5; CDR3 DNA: TGTGCCAGCAGTTACGGTTGGCAAGAGACCCAGTACTTC; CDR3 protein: CASSYGWQETQYF
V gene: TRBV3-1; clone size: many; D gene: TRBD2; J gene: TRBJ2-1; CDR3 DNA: TGTGCCAGCAGCCGGGGACTAGCGGGAGGAGGCGAGCAGTTCTTC; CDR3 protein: CASSRGLAGGGEQFF
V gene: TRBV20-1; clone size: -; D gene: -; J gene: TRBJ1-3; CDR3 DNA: TGCAGTGCTAGAGACCTCGGTAACTCTGGAAACACCATATATTTT; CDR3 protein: CSARDLGNSGNTIYF
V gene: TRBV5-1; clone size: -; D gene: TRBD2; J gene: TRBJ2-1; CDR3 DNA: TGCGCCAGCAGCTTGGTTGCGGGGGGGACCAACTACAATGAGCAGTTCTTC; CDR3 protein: CASSLVAGGTNYNEQFF
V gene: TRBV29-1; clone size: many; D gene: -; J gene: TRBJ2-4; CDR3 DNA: TGCAGCGTTGAGGTAGGACGTCCGAAAAACATTCAGTACTTC; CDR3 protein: CSVEVGRPKNIQYF
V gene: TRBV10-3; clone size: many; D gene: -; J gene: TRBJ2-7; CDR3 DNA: TGTGCCATCAGCGCATCAGGGACCCACGAGCAGTACTTC; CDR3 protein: CAISASGTHEQYF
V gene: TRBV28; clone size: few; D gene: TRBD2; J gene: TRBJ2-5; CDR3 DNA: TGTGCCAGCAGTCCCGTAGCGGGAGGGCCTGAGCCCTCCCAAGAGACCCAGTACTTC; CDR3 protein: CASSPVAGGPEPSQETQYF
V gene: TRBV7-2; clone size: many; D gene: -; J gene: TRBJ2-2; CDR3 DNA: TGTGCCAGCAGCTCTACCGGGACTGTGAACACCGGGGAGCTGTTTTTT; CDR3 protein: CASSSTGTVNTGELFF
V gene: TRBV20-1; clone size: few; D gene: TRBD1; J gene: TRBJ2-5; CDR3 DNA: TGCAGTGCCGATAACGGGGACAGGCCAACTCAAGAGACCCAGTACTTC; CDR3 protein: CSADNGDRPTQETQYF
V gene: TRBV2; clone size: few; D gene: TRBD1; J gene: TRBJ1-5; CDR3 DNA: TGTGCCAGCAGCGCAGGACAGGGGGTAAATCAGCCCCAGCATTTT; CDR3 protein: CASSAGQGVNQPQHF
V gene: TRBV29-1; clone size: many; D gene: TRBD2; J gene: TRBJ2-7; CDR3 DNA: TGCAGCGTTGCTCGTCTAGCGGGGGCCTACGAGCAGTACTTC; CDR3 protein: CSVARLAGAYEQYF
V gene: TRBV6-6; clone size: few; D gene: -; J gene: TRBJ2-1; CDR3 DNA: TGTGCCAGTTTTGGGGGATCCCGCAATGAGCAGTTCTTC; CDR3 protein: CASFGGSRNEQFF
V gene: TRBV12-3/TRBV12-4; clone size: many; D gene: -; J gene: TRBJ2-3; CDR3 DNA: TGTGCCAGCAGTTGGGGGGACGATACGCAGTATTTT; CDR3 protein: CASSWGDDTQYF
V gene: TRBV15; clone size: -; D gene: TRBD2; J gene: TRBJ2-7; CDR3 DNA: TGTGCCACCAGCAGAGAGGACCTAGGACTAGCGGGATCCTACGAGCAGTACTTC; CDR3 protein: CATSREDLGLAGSYEQYF
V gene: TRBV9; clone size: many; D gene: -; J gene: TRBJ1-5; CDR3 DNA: TGTGCCAGCAGCCCGAAGACCGCGGGGCCCCAGCATTTT; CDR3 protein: CASSPKTAGPQHF